A selection of T cell receptor beta chains follows, all from one sample in a study of neurological immune-mediated disorders. One entry per CDR3 protein, called by TCRdb with MiXCR from the 5' RACE reads. Among some 50,000 distinct CDR3 sequences, about 25% were seen once, and the ten largest hold more than 20%. The material sequenced was PBMCs. The receptors were gathered from a woman in her 70s in good health. Each CDR3 is given with its conserved first and last residue. A D gene is named only where the DNA matches it firmly. Size is omitted from some rows. Given values are once, few, many or a class for expanded clones.

v_call,d_call,j_call,clone_size,cdr3_nt,cdr3_aa
TRBV20-1,.,TRBJ1-3,many,TGCAGTGCTAGGGGGGGGACTGGAAACACCATATATTTT,CSARGGTGNTIYF
TRBV6-5,TRBD2,TRBJ2-1,many,TGTGCCAGCAGTTACCGGGGTGCTAGCGGGAGCGATGAGCAGTTCTTC,CASSYRGASGSDEQFF
TRBV12-3/TRBV12-4,TRBD1,TRBJ2-7,.,TGTGCCAGCAGTTTATCGGACAGGCTACGGTACGAGCAGTACTTC,CASSLSDRLRYEQYF
TRBV10-3,.,TRBJ2-5,many,TGTGCCATCAGTGAATTCATCCAAGAGACCCAGTACTTC,CAISEFIQETQYF
TRBV5-1,TRBD2,TRBJ2-2,many,TGCGCCAGCAGCTTGATCTCACGGGAGGGCGGGGAGCTGTTTTTT,CASSLISREGGELFF
TRBV19,TRBD1,TRBJ2-7,.,TGTGCCAGTACCACGACAGGGTCCTACGAGCAGTACTTC,CASTTTGSYEQYF
TRBV29-1,TRBD1,TRBJ2-7,many,TGCAGCGTTGGCGGACCGGGACAGGGTTACGAGCAGTACTTC,CSVGGPGQGYEQYF
TRBV27,.,TRBJ1-2,.,TGTGCCAGCGCTCGGGGAGGGGCTAACCTGGTGGGCTACACCTTC,CASARGGANLVGYTF
TRBV12-3/TRBV12-4,TRBD1,TRBJ1-5,.,TGTAACAGCAGTTTATTTGGGACAGGAGGTTTCGGTCAGCCCCAGCATTTT,CNSSLFGTGGFGQPQHF
TRBV27,.,TRBJ1-4,many,TGTGCCAGCAGTTTGACGCCCGATGAAAAACTGTTTTTT,CASSLTPDEKLFF
TRBV7-2,TRBD2,TRBJ2-3,many,TGTGCCAGCAGCTCGGGACTAGCGGGATTAGGCACAGATACGCAGTATTTT,CASSSGLAGLGTDTQYF
TRBV5-1,.,TRBJ2-5,many,TGCGCCAGCAGCTACTCAGGGGACTCAGAGACCCAGTACTTC,CASSYSGDSETQYF
TRBV20-1,.,TRBJ2-1,many,TGCAGCGGACAGATAATACTAGGAAATGAGCAGTTCTTC,CSGQIILGNEQFF
TRBV27,.,TRBJ2-5,few,TGTGCCAGCAGTTTACAGGGCGGGGAGACCCAGTACTTC,CASSLQGGETQYF
TRBV7-2,.,TRBJ2-5,many,TGTGCCAGCAGTGTGACCGGGACCCGGTGGGGAGAGACCCAGTACTTC,CASSVTGTRWGETQYF
TRBV5-1,TRBD1,TRBJ2-2,many,TGCGCCAGCAGCCCGACAGGGACCGGGGAGCTGTTTTTT,CASSPTGTGELFF
TRBV25-1,.,TRBJ1-1,.,TGTGCCAGCAGTGATGGAATGGTCATGGGGAACACTGAAGCTTTCTTT,CASSDGMVMGNTEAFF
TRBV2,.,TRBJ1-1,.,TGTGCCAGCAGTGAAGGGGGCGGGATGACTGAAGCTTTCTTT,CASSEGGGMTEAFF
TRBV4-3,.,TRBJ2-7,.,TGCGCCAGCAGCCCCGATGGAGGGGACGAGCAGTACTTC,CASSPDGGDEQYF
TRBV18,.,TRBJ2-4,many,TGTGCCAGCTCACCACCGGGACGGACCAAAAACATTCAGTACTTC,CASSPPGRTKNIQYF
TRBV5-1,TRBD1,TRBJ2-7,.,TGCGCCAGCAGCTTCGACAGGGGGCTCGAGCAGTACTTC,CASSFDRGLEQYF
TRBV20-1,TRBD1,TRBJ1-2,.,TGCAGTGCGGAGGGCCGCCGACAGGGGATCTATGGCTACACCTTC,CSAEGRRQGIYGYTF
TRBV27,.,TRBJ1-1,few,TGTGCCAGCAGTCTGGCCGCGAACACTGAAGCTTTCTTT,CASSLAANTEAFF
TRBV2,.,TRBJ2-1,.,TGTGCCAGCTTAAAGAGCGAGGCCTACAATGAGCAGTTCTTC,CASLKSEAYNEQFF
TRBV5-1,.,TRBJ2-1,many,TGCGCCAGCAGCTCAAGGACGGCCCCCCCCAACTACAATGAGCAGTTCTTC,CASSSRTAPPNYNEQFF
TRBV5-1,TRBD2,TRBJ2-5,.,TGCGCCAGCAGCTTGCCCATGTTGGGAGGGTTTCAAGAGACCCAGTACTTC,CASSLPMLGGFQETQYF
TRBV5-1,.,TRBJ2-3,many,TGCGCCAGCAAAGGGCCTAGCACAGATACGCAGTATTTT,CASKGPSTDTQYF
TRBV7-2,TRBD1,TRBJ2-1,many,TGTGCCAGTACGAAGGGGGCGTACAATGAGCAGTTCTTC,CASTKGAYNEQFF
TRBV5-1,TRBD1,TRBJ1-1,many,TGCGCCAGCAGCCCGCAGGGGGCGGGCACTGAAGCTTTCTTT,CASSPQGAGTEAFF
TRBV12-3/TRBV12-4,.,TRBJ2-7,many,TGTGCCAGCAGTCCGTCCAGCTGGGGGGTCTACGAGCAGTACTTC,CASSPSSWGVYEQYF
TRBV28,.,TRBJ1-2,many,TGTGCCAGCGCGGACCAACTAGGCTACACCTTC,CASADQLGYTF
TRBV28,TRBD1,TRBJ1-5,many,TGTGCCAGCAGCACAGGGGGGCTTCAGCCCCAGCATTTT,CASSTGGLQPQHF
TRBV28,TRBD1,TRBJ2-2,many,TGTGCCAGCAGTTTATCTCTCGGGACAGGGGTCACCGGGGAGCTGTTTTTT,CASSLSLGTGVTGELFF
TRBV28,.,TRBJ2-6,many,TGTGCCAGCAGTTTAACCCCTGCTGGGGCCAACGTCCTGACTTTC,CASSLTPAGANVLTF
TRBV14,.,TRBJ1-1,many,TGTGCCAGCAGCCACGGGGGTGGCGCTGAAGCTTTCTTT,CASSHGGGAEAFF
TRBV12-3/TRBV12-4,.,TRBJ1-5,.,TGTGCCAGCAGTCCCTGGCTGGGTCGCAATCAGCCCCAGCATTTT,CASSPWLGRNQPQHF
TRBV7-2,TRBD1,TRBJ2-1,.,TGTGCCAGCAGCAACGACAGGGGGCAATACAATGAGCAGTTCTTC,CASSNDRGQYNEQFF
TRBV6-2/TRBV6-3,TRBD2,TRBJ2-1,many,TGTGCCAGCAGTTACAGGCTAGCGGGCGGGGAATACAATGAGCAGTTCTTC,CASSYRLAGGEYNEQFF
TRBV20-1,.,TRBJ2-1,many,TGCAGTGCTAGAACCCCGGGCAATGAGCAGTTCTTC,CSARTPGNEQFF
TRBV5-1,.,TRBJ2-1,many,TGCGCCAGCAGCTTGGCGCCTAGCGCGGCCTCCAATGAGCAGTTCTTC,CASSLAPSAASNEQFF
TRBV14,.,TRBJ1-1,.,TGTGCCAGCAGTCTAGGGGGGCGGACTGAAGCTTTCTTT,CASSLGGRTEAFF
TRBV28,.,TRBJ1-3,.,TGTGCCAGCAGTTTACTTGCTGGAAACACCATATATTTT,CASSLLAGNTIYF
TRBV10-3,.,TRBJ1-4,.,TGTGCCATCAGGTCGGCAGTAGCTAATGAAAAACTGTTTTTT,CAIRSAVANEKLFF
TRBV29-1,TRBD2,TRBJ2-1,many,TGCAGCGTTGAAGGGACTAGCGGAGCCAATGAGCAGTTCTTC,CSVEGTSGANEQFF
TRBV5-1,.,TRBJ1-5,many,TGCGCCAGCAGCCCGGGGGGTCGGCAGGGCAATCAGCCCCAGCATTTT,CASSPGGRQGNQPQHF
TRBV3-1,.,TRBJ1-2,many,TGTGCCAGCAGCCCGACAGGCTATGGCTACACCTTC,CASSPTGYGYTF
TRBV7-2,.,TRBJ2-7,many,TGTGCCAGCAGCGCGGGACAGCTATACGAGCAGTACTTC,CASSAGQLYEQYF
TRBV10-3,.,TRBJ1-6,.,TGTGCCATCAGCTCTTCAGGGTATTATTCACCCCTCCACTTT,CAISSSGYYSPLHF
TRBV20-1,.,TRBJ2-5,.,TGCAGTGCCCTATGGGCAGTCCAAGAGACCCAGTACTTC,CSALWAVQETQYF
TRBV2,TRBD1,TRBJ1-4,few,TGTGCCAGCAGGTTGGAGACAGGGGGGGAAAAACTGTTTTTT,CASRLETGGEKLFF
TRBV3-1,.,TRBJ1-1,many,TGTGCCAGCAGCCATTTAGACAGTCTGCGAATCTTT,CASSHLDSLRIF
TRBV6-5,.,TRBJ1-4,many,TGTGCCAGCAGTTTTGACAGGAATGAAAAACTGTTTTTT,CASSFDRNEKLFF
TRBV7-2,TRBD1,TRBJ1-2,many,TGTGCCAGCAGCTCCGGGACAGGTTTCAACTATGGCTACACCTTC,CASSSGTGFNYGYTF
TRBV19,.,TRBJ1-2,many,TGTGCCAGTAGTATGCAGGGACCAGCAAACTATGGCTACACCTTC,CASSMQGPANYGYTF
TRBV15,TRBD2,TRBJ2-2,many,TGTGCCACCAGCAGAATCCTAGCGGGACGGGCCACCGGGGAGCTGTTTTTT,CATSRILAGRATGELFF
TRBV10-3,.,TRBJ2-1,many,TGTGCCATCAGTGAAGACCGGTCATCCACGAATGAGCAGTTCTTC,CAISEDRSSTNEQFF
TRBV5-1,TRBD1,TRBJ1-1,.,TGCGCCAGCAGCTTGTTTGGGACAGGGCACACTGAAGCTTTCTTT,CASSLFGTGHTEAFF
TRBV9,.,TRBJ2-2,many,TGTGCCAGCAGCCCCGCGAGGAGCGGCTTAAGGGAGCTGTTTTTT,CASSPARSGLRELFF
TRBV29-1,.,TRBJ2-3,many,TGCAGCGCATGGACAGGAGGGATGGGAGATACGCAGTATTTT,CSAWTGGMGDTQYF
TRBV7-2,.,TRBJ2-5,many,TGTGCCAGCAGCTTATCGGGGGAGACCCAGTACTTC,CASSLSGETQYF